Each of the 10 T cell receptor beta chains below was sequenced from the same sample in a study of blood T cell repertoires in COVID-19. Produced via immunoSEQ multiplex PCR; TCRdb's table is partial and in-frame only. The sample lists under 150,000 clones; around nine tenths were seen once. Input material: peripheral blood. Every receptor here comes from a human donor in a cohort sampled during active COVID-19.

This rearrangement joins TRBV6-6 to TRBJ2-3, with D maybe TRBD1 (5 bases). Germline V gene sequence: CDR1 MNHNY, CDR2 SVGAGI (reference sequence). This CDR3 comprises 15 residues. V was cut by 2 bases and J by 4 bases, with 13 bases left in between. The CDR3: CASSYGARVSDTQYF. Here the CDR3 DNA reads TGTGCCAGCAGTTACGGGGCCAGGGTCTCAGATACGCAGTATTTT.

This sequence joins TRBV5-1 and TRBJ1-4, with 11 bases fitting TRBD1. The CDR3 loop spans 15 amino acids. Germline lookup yields CDR1 SGHRS and CDR2 YFSETQ. The junction had 3 bases not matched to a gene; V was cut back by 3 bases and J by 5 bases. The CDR3 DNA sequence: TGCGCCAGCAGCTGGGGACAGGGGGAAAATGAAAAACTGTTTTTT. It codes for CASSWGQGENEKLFF. Supplemented by reference TRBV5-1 and TRBJ1-4, the full variable domain reads KAGVTQTPRYLIKTRGQQVTLSCSPISGHRSVSWYQQTPGQGLQFLFEYFSETQRNKGNFPGRFSGRQFSNSRSEMNVSTLELGDSALYLCASSWGQGENEKLFFGSGTQLSVL.

This clone was seen once. This sequence joins TRBV7-2 and TRBJ2-3; D not certain. Germline CDR1 is SGHTA and CDR2 is FQGNSA. V lost 1 base and J lost 4, with 3 bases in between. The CDR3 has 12 amino acids. CDR3 amino acids: CASSLGPDTQYF. Here the CDR3 DNA reads TGTGCCAGCAGCTTAGGGCCAGATACGCAGTATTTT. The entire variable domain, with the rest obtained from reference TRBV7-2 and TRBJ2-3, is as follows: GAGVSQSPSNKVTEKGKDVELRCDPISGHTALYWYRQSLGQGLEFLIYFQGNSAPDKSGLPSDRFSAERTGGSVSTLTIQRTQQEDSAVYLCASSLGPDTQYFGPGTRLTVL.

This sequence joins TRBV29-1 and TRBJ1-2; 7 nucleotides align to TRBD1. The CDR3 length is 12 residues. V was pared by 6 bases and J by 2 bases, with 3 bases of the junction left unmatched. CDR1 is SQVTM, CDR2 ANQGSEA, per germline. The CDR3 reads CSVDRINYGYTF. The CDR3 DNA reads as TGCAGCGTGGACAGGATAAACTATGGCTACACCTTC.

The J gene is TRBJ1-6, the V gene TRBV7-2, with 11 bases fitting TRBD1. Germline CDR1 is SGHTA and CDR2 is FQGNSA. The CDR3 is 16 amino acids. The trim removed 5 bases at V and 10 bases at J, leaving 10 bases unmatched. This CDR3 reads CASSRNGDRGISPLHF. CDR3 DNA: TGTGCCAGCAGCCGGAACGGGGACAGGGGGATATCACCCCTCCACTTT.

J is TRBJ2-3 and V is TRBV27; TRBD1 matches at 7 bases. J was trimmed by 1 base and V by 2 bases; bases with no gene match: 9. Germline assignment: CDR1 MNHEY and CDR2 SMNVEV (reference sequence). This CDR3 is built from 17 residues. The CDR3 DNA follows: TGTGCCAGCAGTTTACGTTGGCAGGGGGAAGGCACAGATACGCAGTATTTT. As protein: CASSLRWQGEGTDTQYF.

The chain combines TRBV3-1 (or the pseudogene TRBV3-2) with TRBJ1-1; D perhaps matches TRBD1 (5 bases). The V gene lost 1 base and the J gene lost 1 base, with 13 bases spanning the gap. Germline V lookup: CDR1 LGHDT, CDR2 YNNKEL (reference sequence). The CDR3 totals 16 residues. CDR3 bases: TGTGCCAGCAGCCAAGGATGGGGGAGGGCGAACACTGAAGCTTTCTTT. Translating gives CASSQGWGRANTEAFF.

This rearrangement joins TRBV7-9 to TRBJ2-5; the match to TRBD2 covers 10 bases. V lost 1 base, J lost 4 bases, and 6 bases stayed unmatched. Germline-derived CDR1 and CDR2 are SEHNR and FQNEAQ (reference sequence). CDR3 size: 16 residues. CDR3 sequence (DNA): TGTGCCAGCAGCTTAGATTTAGCGGGAGGAGGAGAGACCCAGTACTTC. This gives the protein CASSLDLAGGGETQYF.

The DNA of the CDR3 is TGCAGCGTTGAAGACAGAACCAGATACAATGAGCAGTTCTTC. It is translated as CSVEDRTRYNEQFF. The V call is TRBV29-1, the J call TRBJ2-1; D is unresolved. The CDR3 sequence is 14 residues long. In germline, CDR1 is SQVTM, CDR2 ANQGSEA. Deletions cut 0 bases from V and 4 bases from J, with 10 bases between.

The chain is built from TRBV4-1 and TRBJ1-2; 7 bases are a match to TRBD1. The CDR3 runs to 13 residues. V lost 2 bases and J lost 5; bases outside the gene matches: 2. Germline V lookup: CDR1 MGHRA, CDR2 YSYEKL. This CDR3 is CASSQRQGYGYTF. CDR3 bases: TGCGCCAGCAGCCAACGACAGGGATATGGCTACACCTTC.